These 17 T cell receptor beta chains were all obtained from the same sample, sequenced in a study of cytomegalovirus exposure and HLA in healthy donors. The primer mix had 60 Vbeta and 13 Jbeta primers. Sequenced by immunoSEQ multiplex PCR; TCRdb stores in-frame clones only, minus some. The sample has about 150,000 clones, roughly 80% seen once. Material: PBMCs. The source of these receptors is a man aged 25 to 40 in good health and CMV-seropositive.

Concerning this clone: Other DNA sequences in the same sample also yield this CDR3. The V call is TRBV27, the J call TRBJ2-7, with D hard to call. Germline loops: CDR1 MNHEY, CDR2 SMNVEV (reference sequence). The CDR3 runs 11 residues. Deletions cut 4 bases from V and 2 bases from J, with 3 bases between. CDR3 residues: CASSSTYEQYF. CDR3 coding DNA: TGTGCCAGCAGTTCAACCTACGAGCAGTACTTC.

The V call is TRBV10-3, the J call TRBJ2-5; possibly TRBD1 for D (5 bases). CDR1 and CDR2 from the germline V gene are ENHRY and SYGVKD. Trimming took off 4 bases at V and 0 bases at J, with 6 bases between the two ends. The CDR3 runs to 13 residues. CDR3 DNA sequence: TGTGCCATCAGTGCAGGGTACCAAGAGACCCAGTACTTC. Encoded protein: CAISAGYQETQYF.

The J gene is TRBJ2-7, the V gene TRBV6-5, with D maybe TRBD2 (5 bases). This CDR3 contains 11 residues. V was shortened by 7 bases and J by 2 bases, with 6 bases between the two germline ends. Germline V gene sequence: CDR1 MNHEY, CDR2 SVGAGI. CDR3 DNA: TGTGCCAGCATGGAGGCCTACGAGCAGTACTTC. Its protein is CASMEAYEQYF.

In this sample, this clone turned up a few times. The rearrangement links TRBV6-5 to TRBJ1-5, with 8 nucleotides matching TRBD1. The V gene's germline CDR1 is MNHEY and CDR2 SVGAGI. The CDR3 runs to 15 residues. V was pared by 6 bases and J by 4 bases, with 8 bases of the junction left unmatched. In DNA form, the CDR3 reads TGTGCCAGCAGCACTGGACAGGGTAGGAATCAGCCCCAGCATTTT. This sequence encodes CASSTGQGRNQPQHF.

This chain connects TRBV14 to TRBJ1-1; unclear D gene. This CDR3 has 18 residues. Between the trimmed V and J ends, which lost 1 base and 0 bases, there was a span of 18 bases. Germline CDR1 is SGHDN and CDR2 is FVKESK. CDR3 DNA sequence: TGTGCCAGCAGCCAAGGGATACTCTATCGGACTATGAACACTGAAGCTTTCTTT. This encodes CASSQGILYRTMNTEAFF. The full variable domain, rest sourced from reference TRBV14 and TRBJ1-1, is EAGVTQFPSHSVIEKGQTVTLRCDPISGHDNLYWYRRVMGKEIKFLLHFVKESKQDESGMPNNRFLAERTGGTYSTLKVQPAELEDSGVYFCASSQGILYRTMNTEAFFGQGTRLTVV.

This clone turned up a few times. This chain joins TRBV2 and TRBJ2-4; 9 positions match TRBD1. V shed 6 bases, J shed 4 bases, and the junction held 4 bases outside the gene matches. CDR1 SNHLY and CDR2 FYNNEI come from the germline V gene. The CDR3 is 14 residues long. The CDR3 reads CASSAGQGKNIQYF. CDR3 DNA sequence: TGTGCCAGCAGCGCCGGACAGGGGAAAAACATTCAGTACTTC.

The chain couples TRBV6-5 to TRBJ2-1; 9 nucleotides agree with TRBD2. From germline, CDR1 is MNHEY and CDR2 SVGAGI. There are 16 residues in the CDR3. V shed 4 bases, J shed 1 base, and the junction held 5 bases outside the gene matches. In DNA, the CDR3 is TGTGCCAGCAGTTGGGGACTAGCCGGGTCCTACAATGAGCAGTTCTTC. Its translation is CASSWGLAGSYNEQFF.

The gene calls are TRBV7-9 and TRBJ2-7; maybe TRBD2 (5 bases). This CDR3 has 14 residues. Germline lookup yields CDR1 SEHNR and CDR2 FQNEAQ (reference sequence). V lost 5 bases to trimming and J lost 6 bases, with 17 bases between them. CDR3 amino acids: CASSPFWVGGEQYF. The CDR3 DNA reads TGTGCCAGCAGCCCGTTTTGGGTCGGAGGCGAGCAGTACTTC.

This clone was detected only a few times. The CDR3 region is CASSLGGAHSGANVLTF. The CDR3 DNA follows: TGTGCCAGCAGCTTGGGAGGGGCCCACTCTGGGGCCAACGTCCTGACTTTC. This chain links TRBV11-3 with TRBJ2-6; 7 nucleotides match TRBD2. After removal of 3 bases from V and 0 bases from J, the junction contained 5 bases not matched to a gene. Germline lookup yields CDR1 SGHNT and CDR2 YENEEA. The CDR3 sequence is 17 residues long. The full variable domain, its missing parts supplied by reference TRBV11-3 and TRBJ2-6, is EAGVVQSPRYKIIEKKQPVAFWCNPISGHNTLYWYLQNLGQGPELLIRYENEEAVDDSQLPKDRFSAERLKGVDSTLKIQPAELGDSAVYLCASSLGGAHSGANVLTFGAGSRLTVL.

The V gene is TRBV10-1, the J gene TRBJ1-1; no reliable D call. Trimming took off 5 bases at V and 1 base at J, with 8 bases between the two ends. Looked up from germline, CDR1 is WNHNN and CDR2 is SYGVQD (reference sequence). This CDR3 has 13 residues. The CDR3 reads CASSFLPNTEAFF. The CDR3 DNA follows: TGCGCCAGCAGTTTTCTCCCGAACACTGAAGCTTTCTTT.

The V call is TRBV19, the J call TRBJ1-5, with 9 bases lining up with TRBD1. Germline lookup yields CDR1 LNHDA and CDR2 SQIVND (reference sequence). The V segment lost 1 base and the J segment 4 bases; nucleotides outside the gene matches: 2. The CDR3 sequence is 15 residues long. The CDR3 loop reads CASSIGGTGNQPQHF. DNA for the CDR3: TGTGCCAGTAGTATAGGAGGGACAGGGAATCAGCCCCAGCATTTT.

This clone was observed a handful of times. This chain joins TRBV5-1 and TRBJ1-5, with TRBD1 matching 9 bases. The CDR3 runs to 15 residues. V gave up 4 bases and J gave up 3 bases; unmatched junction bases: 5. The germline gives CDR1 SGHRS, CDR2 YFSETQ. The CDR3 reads CASSGGQGPNQPQHF. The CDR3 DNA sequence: TGCGCCAGCAGCGGCGGACAGGGGCCCAATCAGCCCCAGCATTTT.

DNA for the CDR3: TGTGCCAGCAGCTTCGGGACAGGGGGCTCCTACGAGCAGTACTTC. Translation gives CASSFGTGGSYEQYF. The chain employs TRBV7-9 and TRBJ2-7; 11 positions match TRBD1. The V gene end was trimmed by 3 bases and the J gene end by 0 bases; junction bases not matched to a gene: 1. From germline, CDR1 is SEHNR and CDR2 FQNEAQ (reference sequence). There are 15 residues in the CDR3.

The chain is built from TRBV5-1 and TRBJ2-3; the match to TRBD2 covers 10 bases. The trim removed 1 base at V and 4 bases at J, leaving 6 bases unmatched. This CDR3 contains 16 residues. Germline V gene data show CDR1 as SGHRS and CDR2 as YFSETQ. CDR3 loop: CASSLYSSGSADTQYF. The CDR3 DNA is TGCGCCAGCAGCTTGTATTCTAGCGGGAGCGCAGATACGCAGTATTTT.

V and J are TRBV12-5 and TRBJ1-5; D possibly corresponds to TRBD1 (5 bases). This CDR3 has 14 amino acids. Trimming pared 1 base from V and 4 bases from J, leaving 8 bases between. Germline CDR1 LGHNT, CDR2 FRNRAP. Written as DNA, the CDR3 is TGTGCTAGTGGTTTGGCTCAGGGAAATCAGCCCCAGCATTTT. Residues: CASGLAQGNQPQHF.

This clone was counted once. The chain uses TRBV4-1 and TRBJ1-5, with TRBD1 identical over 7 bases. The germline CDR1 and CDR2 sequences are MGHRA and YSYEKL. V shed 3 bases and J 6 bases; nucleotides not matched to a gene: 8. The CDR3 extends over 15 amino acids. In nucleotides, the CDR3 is TGCGCCAGCAGCCAGCCTGGACAGGAGGGTCAGCCCCAGCATTTT. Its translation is CASSQPGQEGQPQHF.

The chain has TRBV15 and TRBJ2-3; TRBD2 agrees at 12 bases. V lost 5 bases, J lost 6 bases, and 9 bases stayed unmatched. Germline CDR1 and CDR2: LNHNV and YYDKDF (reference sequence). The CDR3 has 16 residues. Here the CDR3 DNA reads TGTGCCACCAGCGGACAACTAGCGGGGGGTAGGGATACGCAGTATTTT. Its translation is CATSGQLAGGRDTQYF.